This T cell receptor (beta chain) was sequenced for a study of CD8 T cells in ankylosing spondylitis. Study-wide findings and caveats: One TCR beta motif, made up of about 8 highly homologous variants, appeared characteristic of ankylosing spondylitis blood. Enrichment of disease-linked clones was reportedly significant in matched ankylosing spondylitis synovial fluid.

Comment on this clonotype: What it binds is unknown.

The germline V and J ends were trimmed by 4 bases and 6 bases, with 10 bases remaining between them. The CDR3 sequence is 13 residues long. Germline V gene data show CDR1 as SGHTA and CDR2 as FQGTGA. A quantitative 5'-RACE method, one with molecular barcodes, was used to make TCR beta libraries. Using its own MiXCR run on the 5' RACE reads, TCRdb lists one record per CDR3 protein. The sample lists more than 150,000 distinct CDR3 sequences; approximately 13% were seen once. The receptor was isolated from a female donor with ankylosing spondylitis or in good health (not recorded which). The V and J genes are TRBV7-3 and TRBJ2-1; D could derive from TRBD1 or TRBD2 (5 bases each). The source material was blood, either unsorted or a sorted T cell fraction (not recorded which). This CDR3 is CASSSPGANEQFF. In DNA form, the CDR3 reads TGTGCCAGCAGCTCCCCCGGGGCCAATGAGCAGTTCTTC.